The next 29 T cell receptor beta chains were all read from a single sample in a study of cytotoxic CD8 clonotypes in ibrutinib-treated CLL. Repertoires were generated with immunoSEQ multiplex PCR, while TCRdb's copy carries only in-frame clones and drops some. The data show 25,000 to 30,000 clones, approximately 85% seen once. The starting material was PBMCs, obtained after 24 months of ibrutinib treatment. Receptor source: a human donor with chronic lymphocytic leukemia.

The rearrangement joins TRBV11-1 to TRBJ1-4; D not certain. The V end lost 8 bases, the J end lost 2 bases, and 9 bases lay between the germline ends. CDR3 size: 13 residues. The germline CDR1 and CDR2 sequences are SGHAT and FQDESV (reference sequence). The CDR3 loop is CASRHQTNEKLFF. As DNA, the CDR3 is TGTGCCAGCCGACATCAGACTAATGAAAAACTGTTTTTT.

The chain uses TRBV7-9 and TRBJ2-5, with D tentatively TRBD2 (6 bases). Looked up from germline, CDR1 is SEHNR and CDR2 is FQNEAQ (reference sequence). The CDR3 covers 15 residues. Trimming took off 5 bases at V and 5 bases at J, with 18 bases between the two ends. The CDR3 is CASSPPGASAETQYF. CDR3 DNA: TGTGCCAGCAGCCCCCCCGGGGCTAGCGCGGAGACCCAGTACTTC.

The gene calls are TRBV5-1 and TRBJ2-7, with 8 bases fitting TRBD2. Germline V gene lookup returns CDR1 SGHRS and CDR2 YFSETQ. The CDR3 consists of 14 residues. The V gene end was trimmed by 4 bases and the J gene end by 2 bases; junction bases not matched to a gene: 5. CDR3 sequence reads: CASSTTSEAYEQYF. In DNA, the CDR3 is TGCGCCAGCAGCACGACTAGCGAAGCCTACGAGCAGTACTTC. The full variable domain, in which reference TRBV5-1 and TRBJ2-7 provide the parts outside the CDR3, is KAGVTQTPRYLIKTRGQQVTLSCSPISGHRSVSWYQQTPGQGLQFLFEYFSETQRNKGNFPGRFSGRQFSNSRSEMNVSTLELGDSALYLCASSTTSEAYEQYFGPGTRLTVT.

The V and J genes are TRBV2 and TRBJ1-4; 7 bases line up with TRBD1. This CDR3 has 15 residues. J gave up 7 bases and V 6 bases, and 11 bases lay outside the gene matches. CDR1 SNHLY and CDR2 FYNNEI come from the germline V gene. The CDR3 region is CASREQGGFAEKLFF. The CDR3 coding sequence is TGTGCCAGCAGAGAGCAGGGGGGTTTTGCTGAAAAACTGTTTTTT.

The chain links TRBV19 to TRBJ1-1, with 9 bases aligning to TRBD1. CDR3 size: 15 residues. Trimming at V came to 1 base and at J to 4 bases, leaving 4 bases not matched to a gene. Germline V gene data show CDR1 as LNHDA and CDR2 as SQIVND (reference sequence). CDR3 amino acids: CASSIVWGQGTEAFF. Here the CDR3 DNA reads TGTGCCAGTAGTATAGTTTGGGGACAGGGCACTGAAGCTTTCTTT.

This sequence joins TRBV19 and TRBJ2-1, with D perhaps matching TRBD2 (5 bases). The CDR3 covers 16 residues. CDR1 and CDR2 (germline): LNHDA, SQIVND (reference sequence). V was clipped by 1 base and J by 4 bases, with 14 bases between them. CDR3: CASSIGVSAEYNEQFF. CDR3 nucleotide sequence: TGTGCCAGTAGTATAGGTGTTAGCGCGGAGTACAATGAGCAGTTCTTC.

The chain joins TRBV5-1 to TRBJ2-7; D is unresolved. CDR1 is SGHRS, CDR2 YFSETQ, per germline. The length of the CDR3 is 12 residues. Between the trimmed V and J ends, which lost 5 bases and 2 bases, there was a span of 8 bases. This chain's CDR3 is CASRDQTYEQYF. Here the CDR3 DNA reads TGCGCCAGCAGGGACCAGACCTACGAGCAGTACTTC.

The genes are TRBV25-1 and TRBJ1-5; D ambiguous. Trimming left V 6 bases short and J 7 bases short, with 13 bases between. The CDR3 loop spans 13 amino acids. Germline V gene data show CDR1 as MGHDK and CDR2 as SYGVNS. Written as DNA, the CDR3 is TGTGCCAGCAGCGTGGGTAGGAACCAGCCCCAGCATTTT. It specifies CASSVGRNQPQHF.

The genes are TRBV6-1 and TRBJ2-7; D uncertain. V was trimmed by 2 bases and J by 2 bases, leaving 10 bases between them. Per germline, CDR1 MNHNS and CDR2 SASEGT. The CDR3 contains 14 residues. Here the CDR3 DNA reads TGTGCCAGCAGTGAATCTTATCGCCCCTACGAGCAGTACTTC. Amino acid sequence: CASSESYRPYEQYF.

This clone was seen a few times. The rearrangement uses TRBV10-1 and TRBJ1-2; a possible D gene is TRBD1 (5 bases). Germline assignment: CDR1 WNHNN and CDR2 SYGVQD (reference sequence). The V end was cut by 9 bases, the J end by 7 bases, with 12 bases between. The CDR3 is made up of 11 amino acids. As DNA, the CDR3 is TGCGCCAGGAACTCAGGGTTTGGCTACACCTTC. Translation: CARNSGFGYTF.

The chain joins TRBV11-2 to TRBJ2-7; tentatively, D is TRBD2 (7 bases). The CDR3 length is 14 residues. CDR1 is SGHAT and CDR2 is FQNNGV in the germline V gene. Trimming shortened V by 5 bases and J by 3 bases, and 14 bases separated the two germline ends. CDR3 DNA sequence: TGTGCCAGCAGCCAGGGAGGGGGGTACTACGAGCAGTACTTC. Its protein is CASSQGGGYYEQYF.

The chain links TRBV19 to TRBJ2-7; TRBD1 is a possible D gene (6 bases). The CDR3 consists of 15 residues. The V gene lost 1 base and the J gene lost 2 bases, with 12 bases spanning the gap. Germline CDR1 is LNHDA and CDR2 is SQIVND (reference sequence). As DNA, the CDR3 is TGTGCCAGTAGTATAGTAGGGGGTCGACCCTACGAGCAGTACTTC. It codes for CASSIVGGRPYEQYF.

The gene calls are TRBV14 and TRBJ1-1; no definite D call. In germline, CDR1 is SGHDN, CDR2 FVKESK. The germline V and J ends were trimmed by 3 bases and 1 base, with 6 bases remaining between them. The CDR3 has 13 residues. For the CDR3, the DNA is TGTGCCAGCAGCCAGAGTAGGAACACTGAAGCTTTCTTT. Its protein product is CASSQSRNTEAFF.

This rearrangement joins TRBV5-5 to TRBJ1-4; D unclear. The V end was cut by 1 base, the J end by 0 bases, with 4 bases between. Looked up from germline, CDR1 is SGHKS and CDR2 is YYEKEE (reference sequence). The CDR3 length is 14 residues. CDR3 in amino acids: CASSLRTTNEKLFF. CDR3 in DNA: TGTGCCAGCAGCTTGCGGACAACTAATGAAAAACTGTTTTTT.

The chain has TRBV30 and TRBJ1-2, with D possibly TRBD1 on 6 matching bases. CDR3 length equals 13 residues. Germline lookup yields CDR1 GTSNPN and CDR2 SVGIG (reference sequence). Trimming stripped 1 base from V and 3 bases from J, with 9 bases between. The CDR3 loop is CAWSDNRDYGYTF. The CDR3 DNA sequence: TGTGCCTGGAGTGATAACAGGGACTATGGCTACACCTTC.

The chain links TRBV6-1 to TRBJ2-3; D is unclear. Trimming shortened V by 2 bases and J by 4 bases, and 10 bases separated the two germline ends. The CDR3 length is 14 residues. Germline V gene sequence: CDR1 MNHNS, CDR2 SASEGT. This CDR3 reads CASSEFRNPDTQYF. In DNA, the CDR3 is TGTGCCAGCAGTGAATTTAGGAACCCAGATACGCAGTATTTT.

The gene calls are TRBV7-9 and TRBJ1-1; 9 bases align to TRBD1. V lost 3 bases and J lost 1; bases outside the gene matches: 12. Germline lookup yields CDR1 SEHNR and CDR2 FQNEAQ (reference sequence). This CDR3 is built from 18 residues. CDR3 loop: CASSFPGTGQGGNTEAFF. CDR3 DNA: TGTGCCAGCAGCTTTCCCGGGACAGGGCAAGGAGGGAACACTGAAGCTTTCTTT.

This rearrangement joins TRBV5-6 to TRBJ1-2, with D perhaps TRBD1 (6 bases). CDR1 and CDR2 from the germline V gene are SGHDT and YYEEEE. The CDR3 is 14 residues long. V shed 2 bases and J shed 8 bases, with 16 bases lying between them. CDR3 bases: TGTGCCAGCAGCTTAACCGGGACATTGAGGGGCTACACCTTC. Encoded protein: CASSLTGTLRGYTF.

The V and J genes are TRBV18 and TRBJ2-2, with 11 bases that match TRBD2. The CDR3 runs 18 residues. The V gene's germline CDR1 is KGHSH and CDR2 LQKENI. The V and J ends lost 0 bases and 4 bases, in that order; junction bases with no gene match: 7. The CDR3 coding sequence is TGTGCCAGCTCACCACCTCTAGCGGGGGGCCTGGTCACCGGGGAGCTGTTTTTT. It translates to CASSPPLAGGLVTGELFF.

V and J are TRBV11-2 and TRBJ1-5; D not certain. The V gene's germline CDR1 is SGHAT and CDR2 FQNNGV. The CDR3 totals 13 residues. Trimming cost V 0 bases and J 4 bases, with 4 bases left between them. The CDR3 reads CASSLDFNQPQHF. The CDR3 nucleotides are TGTGCCAGCAGCTTAGATTTTAATCAGCCCCAGCATTTT.

On this clone: Different DNA sequences within this sample yield the same CDR3. The rearrangement joins TRBV29-1 to TRBJ2-5; 10 bases match TRBD2. Germline V lookup: CDR1 SQVTM, CDR2 ANQGSEA. The CDR3 length is 17 residues. With V trimmed by 5 bases and J by 5 bases, 17 bases remained unmatched. CDR3 residues: CSVYPVLAGVIGETQYF. The CDR3 nucleotides read TGCAGCGTTTATCCTGTCCTAGCGGGGGTAATAGGCGAGACCCAGTACTTC.

The rearrangement uses TRBV28 and TRBJ1-6, with D uncertain. Germline V gene sequence: CDR1 MDHEN, CDR2 SYDVKM. Trimming left V 6 bases short and J 10 bases short, with 22 bases between. The CDR3 runs 16 residues. The CDR3: CASSPPPHMTGSPLHF. CDR3 DNA: TGTGCCAGCAGCCCACCCCCACACATGACCGGATCACCCCTCCACTTT. The complete variable domain, with remaining parts taken from reference TRBV28 and TRBJ1-6, reads DVKVTQSSRYLVKRTGEKVFLECVQDMDHENMFWYRQDPGLGLRLIYFSYDVKMKEKGDIPEGYSVSREKKERFSLILESASTNQTSMYLCASSPPPHMTGSPLHFGNGTRLTVT.

This clone was counted a few times. The V gene is TRBV9, the J gene TRBJ1-2, with unresolved D. CDR3 length: 15 residues. Germline CDR1 is SGDLS and CDR2 is YYNGEE. V shed 0 bases and J shed 6 bases, with 15 bases lying between them. The CDR3 protein is CASSVERPGGNGYTF. The CDR3 DNA is TGTGCCAGCAGCGTAGAGCGTCCGGGAGGCAATGGCTACACCTTC.

The chain links TRBV5-5 to TRBJ2-5, with no clear D. V lost 0 bases and J 4 bases, leaving 7 bases between the germline ends. This CDR3 is 13 amino acids long. The germline CDR1 and CDR2 sequences are SGHKS and YYEKEE (reference sequence). The DNA of the CDR3 is TGTGCCAGCAGCTTGGAAAGAACAGAGACCCAGTACTTC. This gives the protein CASSLERTETQYF.

This chain links TRBV19 with TRBJ2-1; TRBD2 matches 8 bases. Germline assignment: CDR1 LNHDA and CDR2 SQIVND (reference sequence). This CDR3 is 15 amino acids long. V trimming: 5 bases; J trimming: 1 base; junction bases outside the gene matches: 4. CDR3 coding DNA: TGTGCCAGTAGTGTAGCGGGGTGGTCCTACAATGAGCAGTTCTTC. Its protein is CASSVAGWSYNEQFF.

The J gene is TRBJ2-1, the V gene TRBV18, with TRBD2 matching over 9 bases. The CDR3 has 12 amino acids. Germline-derived CDR1 and CDR2 are KGHSH and LQKENI. J gave up 9 bases and V 6 bases, and 3 bases lay outside the gene matches. The CDR3 reads CASSLLAGEQFF. The CDR3 bases are TGTGCCAGCTCTCTACTAGCGGGTGAGCAGTTCTTC.

The CDR3 spells CASSLGDTAIEAFF. The CDR3 DNA reads as TGTGCCAGCAGCTTAGGGGACACCGCCATTGAAGCTTTCTTT. The chain couples TRBV7-9 to TRBJ1-1; weak D call: TRBD1 (6 bases). Trimming removed 1 base at V and 7 bases at J, with 13 bases between. Germline CDR1 and CDR2: SEHNR and FQNEAQ (reference sequence). The CDR3 spans 14 residues.

The rearrangement joins TRBV5-1 to TRBJ2-1; TRBD2 matches at 7 bases. The V and J ends lost 2 bases and 3 bases, in that order; junction bases with no gene match: 11. This CDR3 comprises 17 residues. Germline V gene data show CDR1 as SGHRS and CDR2 as YFSETQ. The CDR3 spells CASSLDIRLAGYNEQFF. The CDR3, as DNA: TGCGCCAGCAGCTTAGACATAAGACTAGCCGGCTACAATGAGCAGTTCTTC.

V gene TRBV23-1 combines with J gene TRBJ2-3; 9 bases match TRBD1. TRBV23-1 is flagged as an ORF with uncertain function. The V gene end was trimmed by 7 bases and the J gene end by 2 bases; junction bases not matched to a gene: 10. CDR3 length: 16 amino acids. Written as DNA, the CDR3 is TGCGCCAGCATCCCACACAGGGGGCAGGACACAGATACGCAGTATTTT. Encoded protein: CASIPHRGQDTDTQYF.